This T cell receptor beta chain derives from a study of T cells in Graves' hyperthyroidism and ophthalmopathy (dated by TCRdb to between 2018 and 2021). At the level of the whole study: Peripheral blood samples were taken at the time of initial diagnosis, prior to any treatment. Thyroid tissue and blood T-cell repertoires from more than 5 Graves' hyperthyroidism patients were also compared in the study. To identify distinguishing TCR V-J signatures, a discovery cohort of some 99 patients was used, comprising some 43 with Graves' ophthalmopathy and 57 with stable Graves' hyperthyroidism. The paper describes TCR Vbeta CDR3 sequencing of some 130 peripheral blood samples, made up of about 41 ophthalmopathy patients, some 76 hyperthyroidism patients and about 17 progressor patients. Prospective prediction of ophthalmopathy was tested in an independent validation cohort of 18 to 20 hyperthyroidism patients and approximately 17 patients who later progressed to ophthalmopathy. The 95 to 100 discovery patients were randomly divided into training and test sets at a 7:3 ratio. Once sampling was done, hyperthyroidism patients were given methimazole at a starting dose of 30 mg daily, whereas ophthalmopathy patients were given high-dose intravenous methylprednisolone.

Stable Graves' hyperthyroidism was defined as the absence of progression to ophthalmopathy over 18 months of follow-up. Hyperthyroidism patients were aged 18 to 65 years and newly diagnosed, with disease duration of less than 2 months. Patients with uncontrolled infections, other autoimmune diseases, pregnancy or lactation were excluded. Clinical symptoms, serum thyroxine and TRAb, thyroid ultrasound, and orbital computed tomography formed the basis for the diagnoses. PBMCs were separated from roughly 10 ml of fresh peripheral blood using Ficoll-Paque density gradient centrifugation. Trizol reagent was used to extract total RNA, and RNA quality was then checked on an Agilent 2100 Bioanalyzer. From a lookup of the germline V gene, CDR1 and CDR2 are SNHLY and FYNNEI. The CDR3 goes from the cysteine to the phenylalanine over 15 residues. Only the CDR3 part of the read is kept: 45 bases, read in frame from the first base. V sheds 3 bases and J sheds 4 bases, leaving 10 bases between their ends.

About this clonotype: Its antigen target is currently unknown. No clone much larger than this one lies a single base away; base qualities are absent.

Broad study findings and their caveats: During validation, the model predicted progression to ophthalmopathy a median of approximately six months ahead of onset, with 70.59% sensitivity and 72.22% specificity. No statistical method was used to fix the sample size in advance, and group allocation was not hidden from the investigators. Blood samples also contained most of the expanded thyroid clonotypes (frequency above 0.001), which suggests that blood repertoires may reflect thyroid immune responses. In cross-validation, a model built on a 13 V-J signature told ophthalmopathy apart from stable hyperthyroidism with 87.88% sensitivity and approximately 81% specificity, and in testing the same model reached 80%/75%.

TCR beta CDR3 regions were amplified from RNA transcripts. A first-round RT-PCR of the TCR CDR3 used the HTBI primer set with the Qiagen OneStep RT-PCR kit. A second multiplex PCR round built the libraries, followed by size selection and purification. The libraries were sequenced on an Illumina HiSeq2000 using paired-end 100 bp reads. Regarding the original processing steps: SOAPnuke was used to process the raw data, throwing out any read that contained adapters or uncalled bases, had a mean Phred below 15, or lacked an exact constant-primer or identifier match. High-quality paired reads were merged with COPE v1.2.5, and unique nucleotide sequences were defined as clonotypes. MiTCR v1.1 was used to align clonotypes to the IMGT TRBV, TRBD and TRBJ reference segments. Only V-J combinations with frequency above 0.0001, covering about 99% of repertoires, were analysed. The TCS score was defined as the ratio of F50 (clonal expansion) to E x V (chaos), calculated using BLOSUM62-based TCRdist between CDR3 peptides within each V-J. Welch's t-statistics and random forest reduced around 550 V-J features to 13, which were used in a naive Bayes classifier (R e1071). Starting from the raw public reads, TCRdb applied fastp trimming at Q25, assembled clones with MiXCR and retained in-frame beta chains. CDR3 protein sequences are deduplicated, and each keeps its most common genes and DNA. The V and J calls were not made by the authors but by TCRdb's processing. Here the sample has about 620,000 distinct CDR3 sequences; 15% to 20% occur a single time. 3.5% to 4% of the sample is in the top ten clones.

Sequencing was carried out using blood. This receptor chain uses TRBV2 and TRBJ2-6; TRBD1 could be the D gene, as 5 bases match. The clonotype was recovered from a young woman with Graves' hyperthyroidism. The DNA sequence is as follows: TGTGCCAGCAGTGAGGGGCCGCGGGGGGCCAACGTCCTGACTTTC. It translates as CASSEGPRGANVLTF.